The clone carrying this T cell receptor beta chain was detected many times. This record belongs to a study of CD8+CD57+ T cells in acquired aplastic anemia. Whole-study context: DNA recovered from sorted CD4+ and CD8+ cells had a mean of approximately 3 ug. Read counts for CD4+ cells (from healthy donors) averaged roughly 10 million.

Germline loops: CDR1 DFQATT, CDR2 SNEGSKA (reference sequence). V dropped 3 bases and J dropped 8 bases, with 16 bases sitting between them. This CDR3 is 13 amino acids long. The use of genomic DNA as template underpinned the TCR beta VDJ and CDR3 profiling. TCRdb itself ran the reads through MiXCR, one entry per CDR3 protein. This table holds about 400,000 distinct CDR3 sequences, 60% to 80% found once. Specimen: sorted CD4+, CD8+, or CD8+CD57+ T cells (not recorded which) from PBMCs. The chain joins TRBV20-1 to TRBJ1-1; D call uncertain. The sequence was collected from a human donor in good health, serving as a control. The CDR3 DNA reads as TGCAGTGCTAGCCCTAACGCGGCGGACGAAGCTTTCTTT. It is translated as CSASPNAADEAFF.